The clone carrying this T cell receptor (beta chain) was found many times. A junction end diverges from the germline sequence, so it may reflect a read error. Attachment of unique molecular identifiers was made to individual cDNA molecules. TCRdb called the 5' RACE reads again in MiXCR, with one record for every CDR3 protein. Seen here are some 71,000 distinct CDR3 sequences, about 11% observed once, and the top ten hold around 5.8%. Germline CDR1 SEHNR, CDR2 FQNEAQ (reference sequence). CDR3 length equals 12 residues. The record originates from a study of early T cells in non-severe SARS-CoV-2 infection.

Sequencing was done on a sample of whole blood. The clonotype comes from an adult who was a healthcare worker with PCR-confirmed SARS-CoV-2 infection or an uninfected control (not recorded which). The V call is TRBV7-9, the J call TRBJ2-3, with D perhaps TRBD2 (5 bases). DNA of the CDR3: TGTGCCAGCAGCTCCCTGACACTCTCAGCGGATTTT. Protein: CASSSLTLSADF.